This TCR beta chain derives from a study of blood T cell repertoires in COVID-19. This CDR3 is 13 amino acids long. From germline, CDR1 is LNHDA and CDR2 SQIVND (reference sequence). The trim removed 4 bases at V and 5 bases at J, leaving 1 base unmatched. TCRdb's table, derived via immunoSEQ multiplex PCR, lists solely in-frame clones and lacks some. Of hundreds of thousands of clones listed, 88% are singletons. Allocation to cohorts depended on clinical history reported by the participants. Those designated as exposed participants met a COVID-19 case within 2 weeks before study entry. The rearrangement links TRBV19 to TRBJ2-2; 7 bases align to TRBD1. The sequenced sample consisted of PBMCs or T cells enriched from blood (not recorded which). This sequence was found in a woman aged 18-30 years who had been exposed to COVID-19. The CDR3 is CASSNRGTGELFF. CDR3 bases: TGTGCCAGTAGTAACAGGGGAACCGGGGAGCTGTTTTTT.